Shown below are 27 T cell receptor beta chains from a single sample sequenced in a study of T cell responses to AZD1222 COVID-19 vaccine. TCRdb's copy holds only in-frame clones and misses some; the assay was immunoSEQ multiplex PCR. The table records tens of thousands of clones, about 90% of them present only once. The sequences come from peripheral blood, collected 28 days after the second AZD1222 dose. The receptors originated from an adult who received the AZD1222 COVID-19 vaccine.

CDR3 residues: CASSIDRAPSYTEAFF. The CDR3 DNA is TGTGCCAGCAGTATCGACAGGGCTCCAAGCTACACTGAAGCTTTCTTT. The chain joins TRBV28 to TRBJ1-1, with TRBD1 matching 7 bases. The germline V gene has CDR1 MDHEN and CDR2 SYDVKM. V lost 5 bases and J lost 3; bases outside the gene matches: 12. The CDR3 contains 16 residues.

A few counts support this clone. The CDR3 protein is CASGLVNRGQAYEQYF. In DNA form, the CDR3 reads TGTGCTAGTGGTTTGGTTAACAGGGGTCAGGCCTACGAGCAGTACTTC. The J gene is TRBJ2-7, the V gene TRBV12-5; TRBD1 matches 7 bases. V lost 0 bases, J lost 2 bases, and 7 bases stayed unmatched. CDR3 length: 16 residues. The V gene's germline CDR1 is LGHNT and CDR2 FRNRAP.

The CDR3 bases are TGCAGCGTTGGTGTACCAGGGGCGCTCCGCTATGGCTACACCTTC. Its translation is CSVGVPGALRYGYTF. The chain joins TRBV29-1 to TRBJ1-2, with D maybe TRBD1 (6 bases). V was cut by 4 bases and J by 4 bases, with 19 bases left in between. Per the germline V gene, CDR1 is SQVTM and CDR2 is ANQGSEA. This CDR3 is 15 amino acids long.

This clone has just one count. The rearrangement uses TRBV4-2 and TRBJ1-3, with unresolved D. The CDR3 has 17 residues. The V end was cut by 0 bases, the J end by 4 bases, with 16 bases between. Germline V lookup: CDR1 LGHNA, CDR2 YNFKEQ. CDR3 amino acids: CASSQDLSNHPGNTIYF. The DNA for the CDR3 is TGTGCCAGCAGCCAAGATCTCTCTAACCACCCAGGAAACACCATATATTTT.

The chain uses TRBV5-6 and TRBJ1-1; D uncertain. CDR3 length equals 13 residues. Per the germline V gene, CDR1 is SGHDT and CDR2 is YYEEEE. The germline V and J ends were trimmed by 5 bases and 0 bases, with 8 bases remaining between them. This CDR3 is CASRRRVNTEAFF. CDR3 DNA: TGTGCCAGCAGACGGAGGGTGAACACTGAAGCTTTCTTT.

This clone was seen a single time. The rearrangement links TRBV6-4 to TRBJ2-3; D tentatively reads TRBD1 or TRBD2 (6 bases each). CDR1 is MRHNA, CDR2 SNTAGT, per germline. There are 16 residues in the CDR3. The V gene lost 6 bases and the J gene lost 4 bases, with 20 bases spanning the gap. This CDR3 is CASSLRRGVGSDTQYF. The DNA of the CDR3 is TGTGCCAGCAGCCTCCGTAGGGGGGTCGGCTCAGATACGCAGTATTTT.

This clone was seen more than once but under ten times. The gene calls are TRBV11-2 and TRBJ2-3; 7 bases are shared with TRBD1. V lost 3 bases to trimming and J lost 4 bases; unmatched junction nucleotides: 7. Germline V gene sequence: CDR1 SGHAT, CDR2 FQNNGV. This CDR3 has 15 residues. CDR3 sequence (DNA): TGTGCCAGCAGCTTCTTCGACAGGGTTTCAGATACGCAGTATTTT. It codes for CASSFFDRVSDTQYF.

The chain carries TRBV6-6 and TRBJ2-5; TRBD2 agrees at 13 bases. From germline, CDR1 is MNHNY and CDR2 SVGAGI (reference sequence). Losses at the gene ends were 6 bases for V and 4 bases for J; bases not matched to a gene: 2. This CDR3 is 14 amino acids long. The CDR3 region is CASRTSGGPETQYF. Here the CDR3 DNA reads TGTGCCAGCAGGACTAGCGGGGGGCCAGAGACCCAGTACTTC.

The chain has TRBV19 and TRBJ1-4, with D unresolved. Germline CDR1 reads LNHDA; CDR2 reads SQIVND (reference sequence). Trimming removed 7 bases from V and 6 bases from J, with 15 bases in between. The CDR3 runs 14 residues. This CDR3 reads CASTPTSDYEKLFF. CDR3 DNA: TGTGCCAGTACCCCGACATCTGATTATGAAAAACTGTTTTTT.

The chain links TRBV4-2 to TRBJ1-5, with no clear D. Looked up from germline, CDR1 is LGHNA and CDR2 is YNFKEQ. The CDR3 contains 14 residues. Trimming shortened V by 0 bases and J by 4 bases, and 7 bases separated the two germline ends. Here the CDR3 reads CASSQDVRNQPQHF. The CDR3 coding sequence is TGTGCCAGCAGCCAAGATGTTAGAAATCAGCCCCAGCATTTT.

The chain recombines TRBV13 with TRBJ2-2, with TRBD1 as a possible D gene (5 bases). V dropped 0 bases and J dropped 0 bases, with 5 bases sitting between them. The CDR3 extends over 15 amino acids. Germline V CDR1 and CDR2: PRHDT, FYEKMQ (reference sequence). This CDR3 is CASSLGGANTGELFF. As DNA, the CDR3 is TGTGCCAGCAGCTTAGGAGGGGCGAACACCGGGGAGCTGTTTTTT.

The rearrangement links TRBV12-3 or TRBV12-4 to TRBJ1-5; D uncertain. The CDR3 has 13 amino acids. V lost 6 bases, J lost 0 bases, and 6 bases lay in between. The CDR3 DNA reads TGTGCCAGCAGGCAGCTTAGCAATCAGCCCCAGCATTTT. Protein product: CASRQLSNQPQHF.

This clone occurred once. This chain connects TRBV6-5 to TRBJ1-2; 8 bases agree with TRBD1. The CDR3 covers 13 residues. Germline CDR1 reads MNHEY; CDR2 reads SVGAGI. V lost 6 bases and J lost 8; bases outside the gene matches: 8. The CDR3 sequence: CASSPTGAGGYTF. Here the CDR3 DNA reads TGTGCCAGCAGCCCGACAGGGGCCGGGGGCTACACCTTC.

The rearrangement links TRBV6-1 to TRBJ2-1, with 11 positions matching TRBD1. This CDR3 spans 16 amino acids. Trimming removed 3 bases from V and 6 bases from J; junction bases left unmatched: 7. Germline V gene data show CDR1 as MNHNS and CDR2 as SASEGT. For the CDR3, the DNA is TGTGCCAGCAGTGAGAATGCCGGGACAGGGGGCAATGAGCAGTTCTTC. Protein: CASSENAGTGGNEQFF.

In regard to this clone: Other nucleotide sequences in the sample specify the same CDR3. The chain links TRBV7-2 to TRBJ1-1, with 7 bases matching TRBD1. The CDR3 loop spans 14 amino acids. Germline assignment: CDR1 SGHTA and CDR2 FQGNSA. V trimming: 4 bases; J trimming: 2 bases; junction bases outside the gene matches: 4. The CDR3 here is CASSSWTGNTEAFF. DNA for the CDR3: TGTGCCAGCAGCTCCTGGACAGGAAACACTGAAGCTTTCTTT.

This chain links TRBV7-9 with TRBJ1-6, with a weak D call TRBD1 (6 bases). Germline CDR1 is SEHNR and CDR2 is FQNEAQ (reference sequence). Trimming cost V 5 bases and J 4 bases, with 12 bases left between them. The CDR3 covers 15 residues. CDR3 in amino acids: CASSPGQSYNSPLHF. As DNA, the CDR3 is TGTGCCAGCAGCCCCGGACAGTCTTATAATTCACCCCTCCACTTT.

This clone appeared a single time. The chain joins TRBV14 to TRBJ1-6; 10 bases match TRBD1. The CDR3 runs 15 residues. The germline V gene has CDR1 SGHDN and CDR2 FVKESK. Germline trimming cut 6 bases from V and 5 bases from J; bases unmatched to any gene: 4. For the CDR3, the DNA is TGTGCCAGCAGAGTGGGACAGGGGAATAATTCACCCCTCCACTTT. This gives the protein CASRVGQGNNSPLHF.

J is TRBJ1-2 and V is TRBV7-2, with no clear D. V was clipped by 4 bases and J by 4 bases, with 13 bases between them. CDR1 SGHTA and CDR2 FQGNSA come from the germline V gene. There are 14 residues in the CDR3. The CDR3 spells CASSSGIRSYGYTF. CDR3 DNA: TGTGCCAGCAGCTCAGGAATTCGGAGCTATGGCTACACCTTC. Together with reference TRBV7-2 and TRBJ1-2, the CDR3 gives the full variable domain: GAGVSQSPSNKVTEKGKDVELRCDPISGHTALYWYRQSLGQGLEFLIYFQGNSAPDKSGLPSDRFSAERTGGSVSTLTIQRTQQEDSAVYLCASSSGIRSYGYTFGSGTRLTVV.

The chain is built from TRBV6-5 and TRBJ2-7, with 14 bases fitting TRBD2. The V gene's germline CDR1 is MNHEY and CDR2 SVGAGI. With 6 bases clipped from V and 4 bases from J, the junction kept 5 bases outside the gene matches. The CDR3 length is 15 residues. The CDR3 loop is CASSFGLAGGYEQYF. Here the CDR3 DNA reads TGTGCCAGCAGCTTCGGACTAGCGGGGGGTTACGAGCAGTACTTC.

The CDR3 DNA follows: TGTGCCAGCAGCCAAGACTACCGTTATAATCAGCCCCAGCATTTT. It is translated as CASSQDYRYNQPQHF. The chain combines TRBV3-1 (or the pseudogene TRBV3-2) with TRBJ1-5; D not certain. V lost 0 bases and J 4 bases, leaving 10 bases between the germline ends. The CDR3 has 15 residues. Germline-derived CDR1 and CDR2 are LGHDT and YNNKEL (reference sequence).

The V and J genes are TRBV6-5 and TRBJ1-1; 7 nucleotides match TRBD1. In germline, CDR1 is MNHEY, CDR2 SVGAGI. This CDR3 is built from 15 residues. The V and J ends lost 6 bases and 0 bases, in that order; junction bases with no gene match: 7. The CDR3 DNA reads as TGTGCCAGCAGATCCGAGGGGGCTTTGAACACTGAAGCTTTCTTT. Translated: CASRSEGALNTEAFF.

This clone has only one observation. The rearrangement links TRBV5-5 to TRBJ1-5, with D unclear. The germline CDR1 and CDR2 sequences are SGHKS and YYEKEE (reference sequence). Trimming left V 1 base short and J 3 bases short, with 8 bases between. CDR3 length: 14 amino acids. Here the CDR3 DNA reads TGTGCCAGCAGCTTGACGGGCAACAATCAGCCCCAGCATTTT. The encoded protein is CASSLTGNNQPQHF.

This chain connects TRBV3-1 (or the pseudogene TRBV3-2) to TRBJ2-3; D not certain. The CDR3 has 13 amino acids. Germline CDR1 LGHDT, CDR2 YNNKEL (reference sequence). The germline V and J ends were trimmed by 6 bases and 7 bases, with 14 bases remaining between them. This CDR3 reads CASSPIAKNTQYF. The CDR3 nucleotides are TGTGCCAGCAGTCCGATAGCAAAGAATACGCAGTATTTT.

The chain combines TRBV12-3 or TRBV12-4 with TRBJ2-7; 8 bases match TRBD1. V gave up 5 bases and J gave up 3 bases; unmatched junction bases: 3. The CDR3 has 13 amino acids. This CDR3 is CASSITGGYEQYF. CDR3 sequence (DNA): TGTGCCAGCAGTATCACAGGGGGCTACGAGCAGTACTTC.

The chain carries TRBV10-3 and TRBJ1-5; possibly TRBD1 for D (5 bases). This CDR3 contains 15 residues. Germline V gene lookup returns CDR1 ENHRY and CDR2 SYGVKD. Trimming stripped 6 bases from V and 0 bases from J, with 12 bases between. CDR3 in amino acids: CAIRRTLDSNQPQHF. The CDR3 region has the DNA TGTGCCATCAGGCGGACACTGGATAGCAATCAGCCCCAGCATTTT.

This clone was seen a handful of times. The CDR3 DNA sequence: TGTGCCAGCAGCTTGGCGACAGGCGGAATGAACACTGAAGCTTTCTTT. Translating it yields CASSLATGGMNTEAFF. The chain carries TRBV5-4 and TRBJ1-1; tentatively, D is TRBD1 (6 bases). Germline V lookup: CDR1 SGHNT, CDR2 YYREEE (reference sequence). The length of the CDR3 is 16 residues. Trimming shortened V by 0 bases and J by 0 bases, and 12 bases separated the two germline ends.

The rearrangement links TRBV12-5 to TRBJ2-3; TRBD2 matches 7 bases. Looked up from germline, CDR1 is LGHNT and CDR2 is FRNRAP. The CDR3 runs to 15 residues. The ends lost 7 bases at V and 4 bases at J; junction bases unmatched: 11. CDR3 nucleotide sequence: TGTGCTAGTGCCCGCAAAGCGGGGCGATCAGATACGCAGTATTTT. It translates to CASARKAGRSDTQYF.